This T cell receptor (beta chain) was identified in a study of T cells in Graves' hyperthyroidism and ophthalmopathy (dated by TCRdb to between 2019 and 2020). Context from the whole study: Peripheral blood samples were taken at initial diagnosis, before any treatment was given. To identify distinguishing TCR V-J signatures, a discovery cohort of 100 or so patients was used, comprising approximately 40 with Graves' ophthalmopathy and approximately 58 with stable Graves' hyperthyroidism. The study also compared thyroid tissue and blood T-cell repertoires from more than 5 Graves' hyperthyroidism patients. Prospective prediction of ophthalmopathy was tested in an independent validation cohort consisting of 18 to 20 hyperthyroidism patients and over 15 patients who later progressed to ophthalmopathy. The approximately 100 discovery patients were randomly divided into training and test sets at a 7:3 ratio. TCR Vbeta CDR3 sequencing of 120 to 150 peripheral blood samples (43 ophthalmopathy, roughly 74 hyperthyroidism and roughly 17 progressor patients) is reported in the paper. Following sampling, methimazole starting at 30 mg daily was given to hyperthyroidism patients, and high-dose intravenous methylprednisolone was given to ophthalmopathy patients. Study-level results and caveats: Blood samples also contained most of the expanded thyroid clonotypes (frequency above 0.001), which suggests that blood repertoires may reflect thyroid immune responses. A model built on a 13 V-J signature distinguished ophthalmopathy from stable hyperthyroidism, reaching 87.88% sensitivity and around 81% specificity in cross-validation and 80%/75% in testing. In validation, progression to ophthalmopathy was predicted by the model with nearly 71% sensitivity and 72% to 85% specificity, a median of about 6.8 months before onset. Sample size was not statistically predetermined, and blinding of investigators to group allocation was not performed.

The CDR3 has 16 amino acids, counting the end cysteine and phenylalanine. The read is trimmed to its CDR3 DNA, 48 bases read in frame from base 1. CDR1 and CDR2 are drawn from the germline V gene: SQVTM, ANQGSEA. Unmatched junction bases come to 15, with V trimmed by 7 bases and J by 6 bases. Graves' hyperthyroidism was defined as stable when no progression to ophthalmopathy occurred over 18 months of follow-up. Hyperthyroidism patients were newly diagnosed, had a disease duration of under 2 months, and were aged 18 to 65 years. Any patient with an uncontrolled infection, another autoimmune disease, pregnancy or lactation was excluded. Clinical symptoms, serum thyroxine and TRAb, thyroid ultrasound, and orbital computed tomography formed the basis for the diagnoses. PBMCs were isolated from about 9.2 ml of fresh peripheral blood by Ficoll-Paque density gradient centrifugation. Total RNA was extracted with Trizol reagent, and quality was checked on an Agilent 2100 Bioanalyzer.

Amplification of TCR beta CDR3 regions was carried out from RNA transcripts. A first-round RT-PCR of the TCR CDR3 used the HTBI primer set with the Qiagen OneStep RT-PCR kit. The libraries were constructed in a second round of multiplex PCR and then size-selected and purified. Sequencing of the libraries was done on an Illumina HiSeq2000 using paired-end 100 bp reads. The published analysis was carried out like this. SOAPnuke was used to process the raw data, throwing out any read that contained adapters or uncalled bases, had a mean Phred below 15, or lacked an exact constant-primer or identifier match. High-quality paired reads were merged with COPE v1.2.5, and unique nucleotide sequences were defined as clonotypes. MiTCR v1.1 was used to align clonotypes to the IMGT TRBV, TRBD and TRBJ reference segments. The analysis included only V-J combinations with a frequency above 0.0001, which together covered about 99% of the repertoires. The TCS score was defined as F50 (clonal expansion) divided by E x V (chaos), with BLOSUM62-based TCRdist calculated between CDR3 peptides within each V-J. Welch's t-statistics and random forest reduced fewer than 600 V-J features to 13, which were used in a naive Bayes classifier (R e1071). The public reads were reanalyzed by TCRdb: fastp trimming at Q25, MiXCR alignment, in-frame beta chains only. For every CDR3 protein sequence, its rows merge into one entry that carries the most common genes and DNA. The V and J calls and clone size come from TCRdb's table, not from the authors' own analysis. A total of some 620,000 distinct CDR3 sequences appear in this sample, roughly 16% of them only once. Approximately 3.8% of the sample lies in the top ten.

This clonotype came up many times. Its antigen is not yet known. No much larger clonotype is one base removed from it; base qualities were not supplied. The sequence is built from TRBV29-1 and TRBJ2-1; 10 of the junction bases match TRBD2. The receptor was isolated from a woman in her 30s with Graves' hyperthyroidism. Sequencing used blood. The CDR3 region: CSATSLAGGGTNEQFF. The base sequence is TGCAGCGCCACGTCTTTAGCGGGAGGCGGGACCAATGAGCAGTTCTTC.